This T cell receptor (beta chain) appears in the sequencing data of a study of blood T cell repertoires in COVID-19. Study-level information: PBMCs, B-cell-depleted T cells, or T cells were the source of the cDNA or gDNA that made up the material.

Per the original methods: Nucleated cell number was recorded as an estimate derived from reference gene primer amplification. Generated by immunoSEQ multiplex PCR, the TCRdb table keeps only in-frame clones and is missing some. The DNA gave D and trimming, while V, J and clone size come from that table. The sample yields roughly 100,000 clones, roughly 91% seen once. V dropped 5 bases and J dropped 4 bases, with 11 bases sitting between them. The CDR3 length is 13 residues. Germline CDR1 and CDR2: MDHEN and SYDVKM. V and J are TRBV28 and TRBJ1-2; D is unresolved. The sample consisted of peripheral blood. The sequence came from a human donor in a cohort sampled during active COVID-19. CDR3 sequence reads: CASSQQLGYGYTF. CDR3 DNA sequence: TGTGCCAGCAGTCAACAGTTGGGCTATGGCTACACCTTC.